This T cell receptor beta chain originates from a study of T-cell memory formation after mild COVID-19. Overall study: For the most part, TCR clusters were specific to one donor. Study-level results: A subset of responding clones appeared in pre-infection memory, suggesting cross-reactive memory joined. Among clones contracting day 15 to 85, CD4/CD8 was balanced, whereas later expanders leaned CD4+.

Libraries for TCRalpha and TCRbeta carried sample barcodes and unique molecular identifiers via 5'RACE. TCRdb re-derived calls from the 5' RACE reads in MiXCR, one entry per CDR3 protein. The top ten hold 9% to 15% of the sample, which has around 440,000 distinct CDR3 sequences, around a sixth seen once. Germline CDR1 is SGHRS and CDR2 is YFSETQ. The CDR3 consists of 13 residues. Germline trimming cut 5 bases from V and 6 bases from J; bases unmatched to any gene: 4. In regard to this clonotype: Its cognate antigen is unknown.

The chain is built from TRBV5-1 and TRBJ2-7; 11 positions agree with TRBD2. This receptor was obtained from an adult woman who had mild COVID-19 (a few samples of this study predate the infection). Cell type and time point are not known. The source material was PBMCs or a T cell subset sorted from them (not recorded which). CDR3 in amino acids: CASRTSGVSEQYF. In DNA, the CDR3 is TGCGCCAGCAGGACTAGCGGGGTCTCCGAGCAGTACTTC.